The rows below give T cell receptor beta chains drawn from one sample of a study of T cell clusters in autoimmune cytopenias. TCRdb reprocessed the multiplex PCR reads, keeping one entry per CDR3 protein, no DNA. Its listing shows around 2,700 distinct CDR3 sequences. These data also featured in a second study, about T cell repertoires in aging, cancer and after chemotherapy.

The sequenced material came from peripheral blood. Every receptor here comes from a human donor in good health. CDR3s include the opening cysteine and the closing phenylalanine or tryptophan. Rows give clone size only sometimes, using once, few, many, or a class for an expanded clone.

clone_size: medium-sized; j_call: TRBJ2-7; v_call: TRBV27; cdr3_aa: CASRGGGSYEQYF
clone_size: medium-sized; j_call: TRBJ2-7; v_call: TRBV6-1; cdr3_aa: CASSERGDEQYF
clone_size: medium-sized; j_call: TRBJ2-5; v_call: TRBV5-6; cdr3_aa: CASSLSVVLVGGETQYF
clone_size: medium-sized; j_call: TRBJ2-3; v_call: TRBV6-5; cdr3_aa: CASSKGLYTDTQYF
clone_size: medium-sized; j_call: TRBJ2-7; v_call: TRBV15; cdr3_aa: CATSLRQGVHEQYF
clone_size: medium-sized; j_call: TRBJ1-1; v_call: TRBV6-1; cdr3_aa: CASSEASEVTTEAFF
clone_size: medium-sized; j_call: TRBJ2-5; v_call: TRBV6-6; cdr3_aa: CASSYGRTGGETQYF
clone_size: medium-sized; j_call: TRBJ2-7; v_call: TRBV12-3/TRBV12-4; cdr3_aa: CASSLISRLRVGTPAYEQYF
clone_size: medium-sized; j_call: TRBJ1-2; v_call: TRBV14; cdr3_aa: CASSPGAYGYTF
clone_size: large; j_call: TRBJ1-1; v_call: TRBV29-1; cdr3_aa: CSVADGRDTFF
clone_size: medium-sized; j_call: TRBJ2-4; v_call: TRBV6-1; cdr3_aa: CASSVRQAAKNIQYF
clone_size: large; j_call: TRBJ1-2; v_call: TRBV29-1; cdr3_aa: CSVATLANYGYTF
clone_size: medium-sized; j_call: TRBJ1-3; v_call: TRBV30; cdr3_aa: CAWSLGRPGNTIYF
clone_size: .; j_call: TRBJ2-7; v_call: TRBV7-2; cdr3_aa: CASSPWGSGGPEQYF
clone_size: medium-sized; j_call: TRBJ1-2; v_call: TRBV7-6; cdr3_aa: CASSLWQGSRYTF
clone_size: .; j_call: TRBJ2-1; v_call: TRBV4-3; cdr3_aa: CASTRQGRGTYNEQFF
clone_size: medium-sized; j_call: TRBJ2-7; v_call: TRBV5-6; cdr3_aa: CASRRTGLYEQYF
clone_size: .; j_call: TRBJ1-5; v_call: TRBV20-1; cdr3_aa: CSARERGGRNQPQHF
clone_size: medium-sized; j_call: TRBJ2-1; v_call: TRBV15; cdr3_aa: CATSRLEDEQFF
clone_size: medium-sized; j_call: TRBJ2-5; v_call: TRBV19; cdr3_aa: CASSTPGVQETQYF
clone_size: medium-sized; j_call: TRBJ2-1; v_call: TRBV30; cdr3_aa: CAWMFHNEQFF
clone_size: medium-sized; j_call: TRBJ2-5; v_call: TRBV6-1; cdr3_aa: CASSRQGPGAQYF
clone_size: medium-sized; j_call: TRBJ2-7; v_call: TRBV6-5; cdr3_aa: CASSYSGRTIGEQYF
clone_size: medium-sized; j_call: TRBJ2-1; v_call: TRBV5-6; cdr3_aa: CASSRQGPLNDEQFF
clone_size: medium-sized; j_call: TRBJ2-7; v_call: TRBV12-3/TRBV12-4; cdr3_aa: CASSPQGYEQYF
clone_size: medium-sized; j_call: TRBJ2-1; v_call: TRBV27; cdr3_aa: CASSLFGAGYNEQFF
clone_size: medium-sized; j_call: TRBJ1-5; v_call: TRBV27; cdr3_aa: CASSFLTGGSNQPQHF
clone_size: .; j_call: TRBJ2-5; v_call: TRBV20-1; cdr3_aa: CSAPRTGRSETQYF
clone_size: medium-sized; j_call: TRBJ1-2; v_call: TRBV6-2/TRBV6-3; cdr3_aa: CASSWGPGYGYTF
clone_size: large; j_call: TRBJ1-2; v_call: TRBV29-1; cdr3_aa: CSVEEGTANYGYTF
clone_size: .; j_call: TRBJ1-5; v_call: TRBV7-2; cdr3_aa: CASSLDSSQPQHF
clone_size: medium-sized; j_call: TRBJ1-2; v_call: TRBV7-9; cdr3_aa: CASSADGYGYTF
clone_size: medium-sized; j_call: TRBJ1-3; v_call: TRBV28; cdr3_aa: CASSRHRLSGNTIYF
clone_size: .; j_call: TRBJ2-2; v_call: TRBV7-3; cdr3_aa: CASSFSTGGTGELFF
clone_size: medium-sized; j_call: TRBJ1-5; v_call: TRBV24-1; cdr3_aa: CATSGAGRQPQHF
clone_size: .; j_call: TRBJ2-7; v_call: TRBV14; cdr3_aa: CASSPIRGRYEQYF
clone_size: medium-sized; j_call: TRBJ2-1; v_call: TRBV6-1; cdr3_aa: CASKPGGAIEQFF
clone_size: medium-sized; j_call: TRBJ2-7; v_call: TRBV18; cdr3_aa: CASSPPVGSYEQYF